This entry is about one T cell receptor (beta chain). The CDR3 runs to 13 residues. Between the trimmed V and J ends, which lost 5 bases and 2 bases, there was a span of 7 bases. The germline gives CDR1 SEHNR, CDR2 FQNEAQ (reference sequence). This entry belongs to a study of control samples from healthy donors and cancer patients. Clones were read by immunoSEQ multiplex PCR, and TCRdb kept only the in-frame ones, dropping some. The sample lists about 40,000 clones, around 90% seen once, with roughly 4% in the top ten. The source of this sequence is a woman aged 50 to 60 in good health. The material sequenced was blood. This rearrangement joins TRBV7-9 to TRBJ1-3; D gene uncertain. The CDR3 DNA sequence: TGTGCCAGCAGCGAGTTTCCTGGAAACACCATATATTTT. Residues: CASSEFPGNTIYF.